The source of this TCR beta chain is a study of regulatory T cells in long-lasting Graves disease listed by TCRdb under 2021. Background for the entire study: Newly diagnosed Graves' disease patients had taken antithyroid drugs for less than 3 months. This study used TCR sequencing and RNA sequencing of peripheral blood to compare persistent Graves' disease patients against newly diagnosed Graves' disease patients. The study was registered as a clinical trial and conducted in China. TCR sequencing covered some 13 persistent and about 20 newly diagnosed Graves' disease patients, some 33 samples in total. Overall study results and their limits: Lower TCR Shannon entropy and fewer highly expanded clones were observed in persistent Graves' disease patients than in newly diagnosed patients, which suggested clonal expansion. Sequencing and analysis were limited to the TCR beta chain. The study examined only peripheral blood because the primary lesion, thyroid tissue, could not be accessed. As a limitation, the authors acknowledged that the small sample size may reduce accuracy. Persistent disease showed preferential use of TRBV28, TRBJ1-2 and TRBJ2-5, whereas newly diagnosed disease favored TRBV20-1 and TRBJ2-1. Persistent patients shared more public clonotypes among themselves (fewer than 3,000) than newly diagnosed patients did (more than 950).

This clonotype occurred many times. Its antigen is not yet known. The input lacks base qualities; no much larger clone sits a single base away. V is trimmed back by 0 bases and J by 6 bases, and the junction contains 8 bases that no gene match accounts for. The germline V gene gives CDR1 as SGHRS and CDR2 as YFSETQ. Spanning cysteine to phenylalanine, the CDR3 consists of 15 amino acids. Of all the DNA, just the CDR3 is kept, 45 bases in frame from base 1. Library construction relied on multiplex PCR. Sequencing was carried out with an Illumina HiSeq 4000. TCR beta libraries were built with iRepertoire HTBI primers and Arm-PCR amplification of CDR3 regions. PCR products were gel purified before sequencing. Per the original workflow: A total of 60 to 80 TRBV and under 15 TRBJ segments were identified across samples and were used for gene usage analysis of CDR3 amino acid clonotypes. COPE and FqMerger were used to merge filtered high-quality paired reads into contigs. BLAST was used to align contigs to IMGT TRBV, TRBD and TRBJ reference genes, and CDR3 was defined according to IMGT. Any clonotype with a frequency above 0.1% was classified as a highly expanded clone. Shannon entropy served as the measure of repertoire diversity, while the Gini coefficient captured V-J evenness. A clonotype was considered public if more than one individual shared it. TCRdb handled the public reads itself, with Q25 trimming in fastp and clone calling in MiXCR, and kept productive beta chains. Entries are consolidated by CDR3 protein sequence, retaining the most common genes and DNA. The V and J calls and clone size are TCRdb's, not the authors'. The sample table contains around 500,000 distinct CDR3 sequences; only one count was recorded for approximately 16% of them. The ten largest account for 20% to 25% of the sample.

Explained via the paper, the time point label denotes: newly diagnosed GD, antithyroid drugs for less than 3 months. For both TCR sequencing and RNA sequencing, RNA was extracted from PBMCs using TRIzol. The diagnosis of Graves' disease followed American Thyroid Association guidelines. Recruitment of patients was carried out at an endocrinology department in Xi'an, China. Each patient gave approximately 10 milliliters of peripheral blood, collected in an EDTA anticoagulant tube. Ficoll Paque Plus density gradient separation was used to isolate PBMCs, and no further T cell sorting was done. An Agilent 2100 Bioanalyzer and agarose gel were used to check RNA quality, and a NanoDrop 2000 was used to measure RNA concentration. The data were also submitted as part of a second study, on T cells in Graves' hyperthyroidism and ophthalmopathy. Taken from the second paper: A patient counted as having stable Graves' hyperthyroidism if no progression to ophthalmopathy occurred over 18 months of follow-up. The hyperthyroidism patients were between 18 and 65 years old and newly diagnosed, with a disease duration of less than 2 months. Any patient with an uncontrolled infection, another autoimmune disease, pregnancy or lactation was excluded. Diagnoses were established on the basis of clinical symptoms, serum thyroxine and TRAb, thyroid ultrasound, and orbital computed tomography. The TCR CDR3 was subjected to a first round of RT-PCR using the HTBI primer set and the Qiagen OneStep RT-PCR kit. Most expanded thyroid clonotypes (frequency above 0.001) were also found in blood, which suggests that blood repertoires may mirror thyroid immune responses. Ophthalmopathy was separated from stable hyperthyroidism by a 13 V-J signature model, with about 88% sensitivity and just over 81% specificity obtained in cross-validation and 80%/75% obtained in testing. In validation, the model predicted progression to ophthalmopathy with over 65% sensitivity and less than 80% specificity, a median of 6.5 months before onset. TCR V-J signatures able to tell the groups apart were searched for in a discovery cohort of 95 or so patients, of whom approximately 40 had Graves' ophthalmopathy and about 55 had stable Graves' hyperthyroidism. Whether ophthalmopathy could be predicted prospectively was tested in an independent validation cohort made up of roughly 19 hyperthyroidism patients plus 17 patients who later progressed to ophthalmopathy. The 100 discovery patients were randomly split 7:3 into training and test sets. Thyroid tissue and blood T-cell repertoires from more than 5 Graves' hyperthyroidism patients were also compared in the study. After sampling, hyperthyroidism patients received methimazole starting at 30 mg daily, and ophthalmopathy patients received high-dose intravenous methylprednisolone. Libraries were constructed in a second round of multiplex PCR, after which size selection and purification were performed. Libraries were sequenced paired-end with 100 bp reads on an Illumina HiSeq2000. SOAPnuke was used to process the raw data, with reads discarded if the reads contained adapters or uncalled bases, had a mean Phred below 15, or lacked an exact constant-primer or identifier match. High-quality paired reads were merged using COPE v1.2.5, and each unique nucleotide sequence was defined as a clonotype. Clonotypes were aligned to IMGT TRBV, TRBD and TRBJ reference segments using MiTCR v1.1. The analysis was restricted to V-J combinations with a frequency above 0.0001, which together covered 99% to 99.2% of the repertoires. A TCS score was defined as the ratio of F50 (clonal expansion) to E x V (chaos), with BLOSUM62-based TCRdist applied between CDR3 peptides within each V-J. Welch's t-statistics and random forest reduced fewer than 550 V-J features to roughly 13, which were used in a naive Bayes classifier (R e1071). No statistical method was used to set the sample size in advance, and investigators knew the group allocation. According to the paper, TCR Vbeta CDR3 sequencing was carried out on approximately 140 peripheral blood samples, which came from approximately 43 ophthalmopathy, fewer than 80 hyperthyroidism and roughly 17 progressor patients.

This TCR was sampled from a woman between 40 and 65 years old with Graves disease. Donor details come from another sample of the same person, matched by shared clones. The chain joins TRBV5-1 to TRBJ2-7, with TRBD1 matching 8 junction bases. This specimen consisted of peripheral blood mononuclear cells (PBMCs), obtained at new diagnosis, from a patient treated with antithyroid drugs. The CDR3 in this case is CASSLAGGQGREQYF. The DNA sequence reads TGCGCCAGCAGCTTGGCCGGAGGACAGGGACGCGAGCAGTACTTC.